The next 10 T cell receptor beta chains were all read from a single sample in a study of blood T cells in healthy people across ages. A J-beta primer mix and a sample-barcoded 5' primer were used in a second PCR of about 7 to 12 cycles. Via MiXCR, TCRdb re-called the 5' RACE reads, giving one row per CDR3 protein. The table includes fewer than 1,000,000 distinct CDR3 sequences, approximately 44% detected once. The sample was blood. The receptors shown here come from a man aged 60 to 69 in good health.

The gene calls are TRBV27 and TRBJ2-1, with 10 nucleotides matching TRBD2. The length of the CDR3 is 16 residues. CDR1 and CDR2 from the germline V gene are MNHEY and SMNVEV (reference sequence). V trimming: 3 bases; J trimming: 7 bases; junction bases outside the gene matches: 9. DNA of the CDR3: TGTGCCAGCAGTTTCGAGCGGGGGGGCCTAGGTAATGAGCAGTTCTTC. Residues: CASSFERGGLGNEQFF.

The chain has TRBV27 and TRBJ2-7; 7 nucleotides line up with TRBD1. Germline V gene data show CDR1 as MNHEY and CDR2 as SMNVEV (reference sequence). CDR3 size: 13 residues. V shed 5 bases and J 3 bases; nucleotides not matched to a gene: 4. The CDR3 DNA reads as TGTGCCAGCAGTGACAGGGTTGACTACGAGCAGTACTTC. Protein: CASSDRVDYEQYF.

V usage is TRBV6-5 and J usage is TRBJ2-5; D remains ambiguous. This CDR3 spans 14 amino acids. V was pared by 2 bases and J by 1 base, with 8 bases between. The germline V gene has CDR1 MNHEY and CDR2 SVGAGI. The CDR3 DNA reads TGTGCCAGCAGTTACGGACCGATCCAAGAGACCCAGTACTTC. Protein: CASSYGPIQETQYF.

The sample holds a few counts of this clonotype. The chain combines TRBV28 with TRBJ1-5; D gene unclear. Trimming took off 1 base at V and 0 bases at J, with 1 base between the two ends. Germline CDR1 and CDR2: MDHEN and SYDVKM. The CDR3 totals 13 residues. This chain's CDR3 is CASSLFSNQPQHF. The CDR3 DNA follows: TGTGCCAGCAGTTTATTTAGCAATCAGCCCCAGCATTTT. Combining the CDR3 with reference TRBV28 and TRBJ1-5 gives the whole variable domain DVKVTQSSRYLVKRTGEKVFLECVQDMDHENMFWYRQDPGLGLRLIYFSYDVKMKEKGDIPEGYSVSREKKERFSLILESASTNQTSMYLCASSLFSNQPQHFGDGTRLSIL.

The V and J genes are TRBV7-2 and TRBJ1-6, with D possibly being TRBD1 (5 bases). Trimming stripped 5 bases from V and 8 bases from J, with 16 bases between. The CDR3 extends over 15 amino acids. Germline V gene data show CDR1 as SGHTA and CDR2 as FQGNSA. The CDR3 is CASSPARAGDSPLHF. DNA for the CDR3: TGTGCCAGCAGCCCGGCCAGGGCCGGAGATTCACCCCTCCACTTT.

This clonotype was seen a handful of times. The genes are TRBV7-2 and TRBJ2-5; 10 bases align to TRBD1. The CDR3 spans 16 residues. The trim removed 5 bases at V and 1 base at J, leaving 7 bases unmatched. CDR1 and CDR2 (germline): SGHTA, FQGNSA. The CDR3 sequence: CASSKSGTGAQETQYF. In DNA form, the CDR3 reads TGTGCCAGCAGCAAATCCGGGACAGGGGCCCAAGAGACCCAGTACTTC.

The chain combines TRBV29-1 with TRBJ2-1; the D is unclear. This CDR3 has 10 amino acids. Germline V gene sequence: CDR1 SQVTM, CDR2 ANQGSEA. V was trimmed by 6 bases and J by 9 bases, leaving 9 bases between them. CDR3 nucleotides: TGCAGCGTCCTCTTTCGTGAGCAGTTCTTC. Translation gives CSVLFREQFF.

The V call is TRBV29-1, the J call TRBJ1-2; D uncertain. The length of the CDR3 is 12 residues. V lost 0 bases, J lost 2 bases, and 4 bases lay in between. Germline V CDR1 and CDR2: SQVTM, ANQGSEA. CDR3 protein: CSVEDRNYGYTF. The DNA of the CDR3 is TGCAGCGTTGAAGACAGAAACTATGGCTACACCTTC.

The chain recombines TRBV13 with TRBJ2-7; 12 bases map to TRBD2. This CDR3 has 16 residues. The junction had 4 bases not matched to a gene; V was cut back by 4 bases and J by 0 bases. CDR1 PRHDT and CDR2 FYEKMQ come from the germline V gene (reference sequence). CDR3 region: CASSSRTSGVSYEQYF. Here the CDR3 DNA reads TGTGCCAGCAGCTCTCGGACTAGCGGGGTCTCCTACGAGCAGTACTTC.

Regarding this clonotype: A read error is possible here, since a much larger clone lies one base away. The CDR3 DNA follows: TGCAGCGTTGAGACGGGATCCGGGGAGCTGTTTTTT. Residues: CSVETGSGELFF. This chain connects TRBV29-1 to TRBJ2-2; D is perhaps TRBD2 (5 bases). The CDR3 runs to 12 residues. Trimming removed 3 bases from V and 6 bases from J, with 8 bases in between. The germline gives CDR1 SQVTM, CDR2 ANQGSEA.